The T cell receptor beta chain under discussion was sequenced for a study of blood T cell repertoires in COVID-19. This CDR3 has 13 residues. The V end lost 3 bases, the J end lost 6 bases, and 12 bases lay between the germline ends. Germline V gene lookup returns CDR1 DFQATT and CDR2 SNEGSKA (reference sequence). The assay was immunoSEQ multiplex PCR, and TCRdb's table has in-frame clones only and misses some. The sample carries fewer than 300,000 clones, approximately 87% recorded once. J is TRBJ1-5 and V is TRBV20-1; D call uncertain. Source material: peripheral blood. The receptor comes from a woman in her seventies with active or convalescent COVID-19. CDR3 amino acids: CSASNRGGQPQHF. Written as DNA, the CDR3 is TGCAGTGCTAGTAATCGGGGTGGTCAGCCCCAGCATTTT.